This TCR beta chain was found in a study of blood T cell repertoires in COVID-19. Original handling: Using reference gene primer amplification, nucleated cell counts were estimated. TCRdb's copy holds only in-frame clones and misses some; the assay was immunoSEQ multiplex PCR. The V and J calls and clone size were taken over from that table, and D and trimming were inferred from the DNA. The table has about 330,000 clones, 86% seen once. Germline V gene lookup returns CDR1 SGHNT and CDR2 YYREEE (reference sequence). The V end lost 3 bases, the J end lost 7 bases, and 25 bases lay between the germline ends. There are 17 residues in the CDR3.

What was sequenced was peripheral blood. This receptor was taken from a woman between 45 and 60 years old with acute or convalescent COVID-19. The chain carries TRBV5-4 and TRBJ1-2; D is perhaps TRBD1 (5 bases). CDR3 region: CASSSAGDSSPSGGYTF. CDR3 DNA: TGTGCCAGCAGCTCCGCGGGGGATTCCAGCCCTTCGGGTGGCTACACCTTC.